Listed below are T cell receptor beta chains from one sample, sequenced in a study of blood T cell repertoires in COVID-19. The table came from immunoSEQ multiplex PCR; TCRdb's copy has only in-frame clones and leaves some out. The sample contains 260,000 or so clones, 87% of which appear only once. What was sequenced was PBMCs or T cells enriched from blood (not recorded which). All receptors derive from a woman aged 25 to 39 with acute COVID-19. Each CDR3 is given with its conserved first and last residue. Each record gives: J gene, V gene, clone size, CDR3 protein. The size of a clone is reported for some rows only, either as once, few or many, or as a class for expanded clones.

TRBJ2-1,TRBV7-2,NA,CASAGGDVSSYNEQFF
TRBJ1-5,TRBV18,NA,CASSAGDSSNQPQHF
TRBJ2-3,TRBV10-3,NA,CAISGTSGGATDTQYF
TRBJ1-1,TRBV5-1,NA,CASRGQGSVGTEAFF
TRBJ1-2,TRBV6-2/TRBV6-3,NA,CASSRGGTQILYGYTF
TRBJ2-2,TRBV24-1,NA,CATSDQGVGTGELFF
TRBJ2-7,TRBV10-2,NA,CASSESGTGRAEQYF
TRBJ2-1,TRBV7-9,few,CASSLVEYNEQFF
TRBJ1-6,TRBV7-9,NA,CASSLDSYNSPLHF
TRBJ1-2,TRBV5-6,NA,CASSRDRGDGYTF
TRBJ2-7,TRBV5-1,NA,CASSGEDSLYYEQYF
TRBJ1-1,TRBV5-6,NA,CASSILPRTNTEAFF
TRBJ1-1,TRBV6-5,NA,CAARRGLWATEAFF
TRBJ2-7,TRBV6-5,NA,CASRLAGGPYEQYF
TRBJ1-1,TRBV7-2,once,CASSLGAGARTEAFF
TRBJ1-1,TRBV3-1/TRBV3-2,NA,CASRPTGFPEAFF
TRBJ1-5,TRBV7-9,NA,CASSRAGGTDQPQHF
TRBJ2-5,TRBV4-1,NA,CASSQGGSQETQYF
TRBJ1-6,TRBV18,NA,CASSPIGQGPGSPLHF
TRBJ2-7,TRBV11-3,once,CASSPGGSNTYEQYF
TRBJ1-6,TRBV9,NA,CASSARGSSYNSPLHF
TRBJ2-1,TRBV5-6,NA,CASSLDSLAGGNEQFF
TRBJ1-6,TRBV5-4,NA,CASSLGGAGYNSPLHF
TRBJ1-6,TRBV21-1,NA,CASNPGQGDSSYNSPLHF
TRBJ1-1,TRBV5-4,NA,CASSQKRNTEAFF
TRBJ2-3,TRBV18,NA,CASSRERGGGRRTDTQYF
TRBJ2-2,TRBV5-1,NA,CASVAGGPLNTGELFF
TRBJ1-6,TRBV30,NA,CAWSDSRSTNSPLHF
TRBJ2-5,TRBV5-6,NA,CASSLDAGGETQYF
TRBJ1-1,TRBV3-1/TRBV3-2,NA,CASSHKGVGTEAFF
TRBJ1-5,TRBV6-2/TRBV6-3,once,CASSDSQPQHF
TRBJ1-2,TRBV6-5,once,CASSYRQGARGYTF
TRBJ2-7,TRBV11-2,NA,CASSPPPYNEQYF
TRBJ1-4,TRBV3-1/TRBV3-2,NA,CASTPGYKSWKLFF
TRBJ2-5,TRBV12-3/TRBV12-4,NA,CASSRREETQYF
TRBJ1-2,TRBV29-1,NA,CSVDPRQGNYGYTF
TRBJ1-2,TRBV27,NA,CASSPGTTNYGYTF
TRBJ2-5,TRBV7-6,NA,CASSLVGLAGPQETQYF
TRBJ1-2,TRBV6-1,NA,CASSANRGGQWYGYTF
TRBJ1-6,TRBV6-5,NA,CASIRGAPYNSPLHF
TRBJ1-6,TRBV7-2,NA,CASSLGSGGNSPLHF
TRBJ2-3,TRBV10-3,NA,CAISESGGGAGTDTQYF
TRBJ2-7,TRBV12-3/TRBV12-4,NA,CASSPRHYEQYF
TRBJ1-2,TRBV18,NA,CASSPSRVPKNYTF
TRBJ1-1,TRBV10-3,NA,CAISEGGANTEAFF